One and the same sample provided the 26 T cell receptor beta chains below, sequenced in a study of T cells and copy number aberrations in small-cell lung cancer. The data were produced by immunoSEQ multiplex PCR, yet TCRdb's version contains in-frame clones alone and is incomplete. The sample holds thousands of clones; roughly four fifths are singletons and the top ten take 9.4%. Sample: normal tissue next to the tumor. The receptor set was obtained from a woman aged 70-85 years with small cell lung cancer. Some clones in this sample may be carry-over from other donors' samples.

The chain links TRBV30 to TRBJ1-2; D call uncertain. CDR1 GTSNPN and CDR2 SVGIG come from the germline V gene (reference sequence). This CDR3 comprises 11 residues. Trimming left V 7 bases short and J 4 bases short, with 10 bases between. The CDR3 bases are TGTGCCTCCCGCCTCAGCTATGGCTACACCTTC. This translates into CASRLSYGYTF.

The V gene is TRBV30, the J gene TRBJ2-7; 10 bases agree with TRBD1. This CDR3 contains 15 residues. Germline loops: CDR1 GTSNPN, CDR2 SVGIG (reference sequence). The chain's CDR3 is CAGQKRGQGTYEQYF. The DNA for the CDR3 is TGTGCTGGACAGAAAAGGGGACAGGGGACCTACGAGCAGTACTTC.

Only a few counts were recorded for this clone. This chain links TRBV30 with TRBJ1-2; 11 positions agree with TRBD1. With 0 bases clipped from V and 4 bases from J, the junction kept 7 bases outside the gene matches. In germline, CDR1 is GTSNPN, CDR2 SVGIG (reference sequence). The CDR3 is 16 residues long. The CDR3 sequence is CAWSVRDRGKSYGYTF. As DNA, the CDR3 is TGTGCCTGGAGTGTCCGGGACAGGGGGAAGAGCTATGGCTACACCTTC. Drawing the rest from reference TRBV30 and TRBJ1-2, the complete variable domain is SQTIHQWPATLVQPVGSPLSLECTVEGTSNPNLYWYRQAAGRGLQLLFYSVGIGQISSEVPQNLSASRPQDRQFILSSKKLLLSDSGFYLCAWSVRDRGKSYGYTFGSGTRLTVV.

The chain recombines TRBV2 with TRBJ2-2; 10 bases map to TRBD2. Germline V CDR1 and CDR2: SNHLY, FYNNEI. The CDR3 contains 15 residues. J gave up 6 bases and V 6 bases, and 7 bases lay outside the gene matches. The CDR3 nucleotides are TGTGCCAGCAGCCAAGCGGGAGGGGTTCCCGGGGAGCTGTTTTTT. This sequence encodes CASSQAGGVPGELFF.

CDR3 DNA: TGTGCCAGCAGCAAGACTAGCGGGTCGATCTCTGGGGCCAACGTCCTGACTTTC. This translates into CASSKTSGSISGANVLTF. The V gene is TRBV21-1, the J gene TRBJ2-6; the DNA was not compared with TRBD2, the D call given in the table. TRBV21-1 is termed a pseudogene. The CDR3 has 18 residues.

The chain combines TRBV9 with TRBJ1-4, with D perhaps matching TRBD1 (5 bases). V was shortened by 1 base and J by 8 bases, with 21 bases between the two germline ends. The CDR3 spans 17 residues. The germline gives CDR1 SGDLS, CDR2 YYNGEE. CDR3 coding DNA: TGTGCCAGCAGCGTACCCCAGGACCCGGGACGGCCGGAAAAACTGTTTTTT. Translated, it gives CASSVPQDPGRPEKLFF.

The chain is built from TRBV29-1 and TRBJ2-1; 8 bases are a match to TRBD1. V trimming: 3 bases; J trimming: 10 bases; junction bases outside the gene matches: 5. CDR1 SQVTM and CDR2 ANQGSEA come from the germline V gene. The CDR3 spans 12 residues. CDR3 in DNA: TGCAGCGTTGAGGACAGGGAAGGAGAGCAGTTCTTC. Protein product: CSVEDREGEQFF.

The chain employs TRBV5-1 and TRBJ2-1, with D possibly matching TRBD1 (6 bases). This CDR3 has 16 amino acids. Germline values: CDR1 SGHRS, CDR2 YFSETQ. Trimming stripped 0 bases from V and 0 bases from J, with 10 bases between. The CDR3, as DNA: TGCGCCAGCAGCTTGGCGACGACAGGCTCCTACAATGAGCAGTTCTTC. Residues: CASSLATTGSYNEQFF.

This chain connects TRBV6-6 to TRBJ2-1; D unresolved. Trimming took off 7 bases at V and 6 bases at J, with 22 bases between the two ends. This CDR3 spans 16 amino acids. Per the germline V gene, CDR1 is MNHNY and CDR2 is SVGAGI (reference sequence). CDR3 sequence (DNA): TGTGCCAGCATTCCCCGTGGGGATGTAGGCCTCAATGAGCAGTTCTTC. Its protein is CASIPRGDVGLNEQFF.

The chain combines TRBV7-8 with TRBJ2-7; maybe TRBD1 (5 bases). The germline V gene encodes CDR1 SGHVS and CDR2 FQNEAQ. The CDR3 length is 14 residues. V was pared by 5 bases and J by 1 base, with 12 bases between. CDR3 sequence (DNA): TGTGCCAGCAGCCGACCAGGGAAATCCTACGAGCAGTACTTC. Its translation: CASSRPGKSYEQYF.

The J gene is TRBJ2-5, the V gene TRBV7-2; D is perhaps TRBD2 (5 bases). V lost 5 bases and J lost 2, with 15 bases in between. The germline V gene has CDR1 SGHTA and CDR2 FQGNSA. CDR3 length: 15 residues. Written as DNA, the CDR3 is TGTGCCAGCAGCAGAGCCCTAGGGAGACAAGAGACCCAGTACTTC. Its translation: CASSRALGRQETQYF.

The genes are TRBV14 and TRBJ2-5, with D hard to call. Trimming removed 3 bases at V and 0 bases at J, with 11 bases between. Germline V gives CDR1 SGHDN, CDR2 FVKESK. The CDR3 is 15 amino acids. CDR3 loop: CASSHFQAYQETQYF. The DNA of the CDR3 is TGTGCCAGCAGCCATTTCCAGGCTTACCAAGAGACCCAGTACTTC.

V usage is TRBV5-1 and J usage is TRBJ2-1; either TRBD1 or TRBD2 may fit D (5 bases each). This CDR3 region has 16 residues. V lost 4 bases to trimming and J lost 4 bases, with 18 bases between them. Germline values: CDR1 SGHRS, CDR2 YFSETQ. The CDR3 DNA reads as TGCGCCAGCAGCGCCTCCCTCGGGACGGGATACAATGAGCAGTTCTTC. Its translation: CASSASLGTGYNEQFF.

V is TRBV18 and J is TRBJ1-2; D not resolved. Germline V gene sequence: CDR1 KGHSH, CDR2 LQKENI. The CDR3 is 13 amino acids. The V gene lost 2 bases and the J gene lost 0 bases, with 4 bases spanning the gap. This CDR3 is CASSPEPNYGYTF. CDR3 nucleotides: TGTGCCAGCTCACCAGAGCCTAACTATGGCTACACCTTC.

This rearrangement joins TRBV7-2 to TRBJ2-3; unclear D gene. The V gene's germline CDR1 is SGHTA and CDR2 FQGNSA. V shed 5 bases and J shed 4 bases, with 10 bases lying between them. The CDR3 totals 13 residues. CDR3 amino acids: CASSQNPADTQYF. DNA for the CDR3: TGTGCCAGCAGCCAAAATCCCGCAGATACGCAGTATTTT.

This clone came up once. This chain links TRBV11-2 with TRBJ2-5, with TRBD1 as a possible D gene (6 bases). This CDR3 spans 15 amino acids. Germline values: CDR1 SGHAT, CDR2 FQNNGV. Trimming removed 2 bases from V and 4 bases from J, with 14 bases in between. CDR3 loop: CASSLTGTQGETQYF. CDR3 nucleotides: TGTGCCAGCAGCTTAACCGGGACACAAGGAGAGACCCAGTACTTC.

The rearrangement uses TRBV19 and TRBJ2-1; 8 nucleotides line up with TRBD2. CDR1 is LNHDA and CDR2 is SQIVND in the germline V gene (reference sequence). Germline trimming cut 3 bases from V and 3 bases from J; bases unmatched to any gene: 4. The CDR3 has 15 amino acids. The CDR3 reads CASSIKAGVYNEQFF. The CDR3 DNA reads as TGTGCCAGTAGTATCAAAGCGGGAGTCTACAATGAGCAGTTCTTC.

Notes on this clone: The same CDR3 also results from other DNA sequences found in this sample. The rearrangement uses TRBV9 and TRBJ2-7; D is possibly TRBD2 (5 bases). CDR3 length equals 14 residues. Deletions cut 0 bases from V and 2 bases from J, with 9 bases between. Germline CDR1 is SGDLS and CDR2 is YYNGEE. CDR3 DNA: TGTGCCAGCAGCGTAGAGTTTAGCGCCTACGAGCAGTACTTC. The encoded protein is CASSVEFSAYEQYF.

This chain links TRBV14 with TRBJ2-1; TRBD2 aligns across 13 bases. CDR3 length: 17 amino acids. Germline CDR1 reads SGHDN; CDR2 reads FVKESK. The V and J ends lost 0 bases and 3 bases, in that order; junction bases with no gene match: 2. This CDR3 reads CASSQDGLAGVYNEQFF. The CDR3 DNA is TGTGCCAGCAGCCAAGATGGACTAGCGGGAGTCTACAATGAGCAGTTCTTC.

The chain uses TRBV7-2 and TRBJ2-6; tentative D call: TRBD1 (5 bases). Germline-derived CDR1 and CDR2 are SGHTA and FQGNSA. V lost 5 bases, J lost 0 bases, and 11 bases lay in between. The CDR3 is 16 amino acids. Here the CDR3 reads CASSLQTVSGANVLTF. CDR3 in DNA: TGTGCCAGCAGCCTCCAGACAGTCTCTGGGGCCAACGTCCTGACTTTC.

Written as DNA, the CDR3 is TGTGCCAGCAGCGGACAGGAGCGAGAGACCCAGTACTTC. This gives the protein CASSGQERETQYF. The V and J genes are TRBV9 and TRBJ2-5; possibly TRBD1 for D (6 bases). V lost 3 bases to trimming and J lost 4 bases, with 10 bases between them. The CDR3 has 13 amino acids. Germline V gene lookup returns CDR1 SGDLS and CDR2 YYNGEE.

The chain combines TRBV7-9 with TRBJ2-7; unclear D gene. V dropped 4 bases and J dropped 2 bases, with 12 bases sitting between them. The CDR3 runs to 14 residues. Looked up from germline, CDR1 is SEHNR and CDR2 is FQNEAQ (reference sequence). Written as DNA, the CDR3 is TGTGCCAGCAGCTCAGACTTACCAACCTACGAGCAGTACTTC. This encodes CASSSDLPTYEQYF.

The gene calls are TRBV28 and TRBJ2-3; no reliable D call. CDR1 is MDHEN, CDR2 SYDVKM, per germline. The V end lost 3 bases, the J end lost 3 bases, and 7 bases lay between the germline ends. The CDR3 covers 13 residues. The CDR3 DNA reads TGTGCCAGCAGTTTCTCAGAAACAGATACGCAGTATTTT. Translating it yields CASSFSETDTQYF.

V gene TRBV30 combines with J gene TRBJ2-7; tentative D call: TRBD2 (6 bases). CDR1 is GTSNPN and CDR2 is SVGIG in the germline V gene (reference sequence). CDR3 size: 14 residues. With 2 bases removed from V and 6 bases from J, the gap between germline ends came to 17 bases. The CDR3 loop is CAWSSPGGQVEQYF. The CDR3 DNA reads TGTGCCTGGAGTTCCCCCGGAGGGCAGGTCGAGCAGTACTTC.

The chain has TRBV7-9 and TRBJ1-5; TRBD1 might be the D (5 bases). Trimming removed 1 base from V and 7 bases from J, with 5 bases in between. Germline V lookup: CDR1 SEHNR, CDR2 FQNEAQ (reference sequence). This CDR3 has 12 residues. CDR3 sequence: CASSLEGQPQHF. In nucleotides, the CDR3 is TGTGCCAGCAGCTTAGAGGGGCAGCCCCAGCATTTT.

The chain couples TRBV15 to TRBJ2-7, with D maybe TRBD1 (6 bases). The CDR3 consists of 12 residues. Between the trimmed V and J ends, which lost 8 bases and 3 bases, there was a span of 11 bases. Germline CDR1 reads LNHNV; CDR2 reads YYDKDF (reference sequence). For the CDR3, the DNA is TGTGCCACCGCAGGGGATGGCTACGAGCAGTACTTC. This codes for CATAGDGYEQYF. Filled out from reference TRBV15 and TRBJ2-7, the complete variable domain reads DAMVIQNPRYQVTQFGKPVTLSCSQTLNHNVMYWYQQKSSQAPKLLFHYYDKDFNNEADTPDNFQSRRPNTSFCFLDIRSPGLGDTAMYLCATAGDGYEQYFGPGTRLTVT.